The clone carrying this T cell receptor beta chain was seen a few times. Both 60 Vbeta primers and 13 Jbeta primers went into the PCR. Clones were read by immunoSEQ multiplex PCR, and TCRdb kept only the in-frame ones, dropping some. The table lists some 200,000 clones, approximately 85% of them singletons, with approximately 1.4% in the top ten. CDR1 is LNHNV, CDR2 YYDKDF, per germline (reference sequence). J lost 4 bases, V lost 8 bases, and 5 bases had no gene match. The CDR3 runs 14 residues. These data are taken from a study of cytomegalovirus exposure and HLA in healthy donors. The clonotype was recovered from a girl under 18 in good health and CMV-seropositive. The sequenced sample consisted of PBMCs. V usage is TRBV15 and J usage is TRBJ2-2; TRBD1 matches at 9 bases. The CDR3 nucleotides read TGTGCCACCCGGGACAGGGTGGGCACCGGGGAGCTGTTTTTT. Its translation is CATRDRVGTGELFF.